The clone carrying this T cell receptor (beta chain) was observed many times. CDR1 and CDR2 (germline): SGHVS, FQNEAQ. V lost 3 bases and J lost 6, with 18 bases in between. The CDR3 has 16 amino acids. The data were obtained in a study of human T cells and chemical hapten exposure. Study overall: The variation in per-sample TCR yields arose mainly from small differences in pooled library volumes.

MiXCR, applied by TCRdb to the 5' RACE reads, yields one record per CDR3 protein. The data show about 140,000 distinct CDR3 sequences, around 4.1% seen once. The study extracted total RNA from unfractionated whole blood. This receptor was taken from a female donor in good health. This chain connects TRBV7-8 to TRBJ2-4; the D call may be TRBD1 or TRBD2 (7 bases each). CDR3 sequence (DNA): TGTGCCAGCAGCTTGGGAGGGTTGGGACAGAGAAACATTCAGTACTTC. Translating it yields CASSLGGLGQRNIQYF.